The T cell receptor beta chain under discussion was sequenced for a study of blood T cell repertoires in COVID-19. While infection was still active, Seattle patients were enrolled and then followed longitudinally. Germline V gene lookup returns CDR1 SNHLY and CDR2 FYNNEI. V gave up 6 bases and J gave up 0 bases, with 21 bases separating them. The CDR3 spans 18 residues. Authors' data handling: Amplification of reference gene primers provided the estimated nucleated cell counts. The assay was immunoSEQ multiplex PCR, and TCRdb's table has in-frame clones only and misses some. Clonal size and the V and J genes are those of that table, whereas D and trimming came from the DNA. Found here are roughly 280,000 clones, more than 85% of them singletons; the top ten hold approximately 5.1%.

This chain uses TRBV2 with TRBJ1-5; weak D call: TRBD1 (5 bases). Sequencing was done on a sample of peripheral blood. This TCR derives from a woman aged 60-70 years with COVID-19, enrolled during active disease. For the CDR3, the DNA is TGTGCCAGCAGGGAGGGAGCTCTCGGGGGGTATAGCAATCAGCCCCAGCATTTT. This codes for CASREGALGGYSNQPQHF.